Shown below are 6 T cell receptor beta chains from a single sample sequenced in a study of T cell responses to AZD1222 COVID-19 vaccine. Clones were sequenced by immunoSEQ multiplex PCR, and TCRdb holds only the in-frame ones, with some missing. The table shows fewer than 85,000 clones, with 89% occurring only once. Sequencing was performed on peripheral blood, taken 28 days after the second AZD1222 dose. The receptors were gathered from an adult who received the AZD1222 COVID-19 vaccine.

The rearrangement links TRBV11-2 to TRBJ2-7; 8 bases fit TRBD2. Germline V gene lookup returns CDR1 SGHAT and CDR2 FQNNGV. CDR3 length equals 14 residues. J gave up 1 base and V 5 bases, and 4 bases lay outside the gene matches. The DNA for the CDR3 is TGTGCCAGCAGCCGGCGGGGGGTATCCTACGAGCAGTACTTC. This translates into CASSRRGVSYEQYF.

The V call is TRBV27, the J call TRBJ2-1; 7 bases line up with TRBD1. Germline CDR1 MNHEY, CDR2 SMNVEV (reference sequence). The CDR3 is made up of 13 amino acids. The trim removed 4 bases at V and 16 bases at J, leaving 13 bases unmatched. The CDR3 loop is CASSSGQAFLRFF. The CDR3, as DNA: TGTGCCAGCAGTTCCGGACAGGCTTTTTTACGTTTCTTC.

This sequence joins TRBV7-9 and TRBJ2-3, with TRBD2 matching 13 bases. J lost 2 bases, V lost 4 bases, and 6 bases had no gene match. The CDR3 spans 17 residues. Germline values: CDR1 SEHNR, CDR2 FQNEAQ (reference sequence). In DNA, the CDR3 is TGTGCCAGCAGCTCGAGGGGACTAGCGGGGAACACAGATACGCAGTATTTT. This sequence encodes CASSSRGLAGNTDTQYF.

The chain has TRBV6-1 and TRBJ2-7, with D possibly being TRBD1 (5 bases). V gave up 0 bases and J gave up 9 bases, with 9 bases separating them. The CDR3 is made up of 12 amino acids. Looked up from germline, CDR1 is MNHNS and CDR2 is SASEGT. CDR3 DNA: TGTGCCAGCAGTGAAGCGCTGCAGGGGCAGTACTTC. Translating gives CASSEALQGQYF.

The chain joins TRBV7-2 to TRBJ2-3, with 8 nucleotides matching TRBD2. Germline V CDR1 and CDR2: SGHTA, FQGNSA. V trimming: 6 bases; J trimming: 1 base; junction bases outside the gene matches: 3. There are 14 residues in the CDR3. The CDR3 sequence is CASRSGRGTDTQYF. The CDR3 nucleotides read TGTGCCAGCAGGAGCGGGAGAGGCACAGATACGCAGTATTTT. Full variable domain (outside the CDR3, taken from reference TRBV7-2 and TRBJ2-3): GAGVSQSPSNKVTEKGKDVELRCDPISGHTALYWYRQSLGQGLEFLIYFQGNSAPDKSGLPSDRFSAERTGGSVSTLTIQRTQQEDSAVYLCASRSGRGTDTQYFGPGTRLTVL.

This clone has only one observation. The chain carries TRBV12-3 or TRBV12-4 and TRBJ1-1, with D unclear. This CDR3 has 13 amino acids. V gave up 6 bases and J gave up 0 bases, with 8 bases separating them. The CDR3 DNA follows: TGTGCCAGCAGACCTGCAGTGAACACTGAAGCTTTCTTT. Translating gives CASRPAVNTEAFF.